This record looks at one TCR beta chain sequence and its context. This entry is derived from a study of T cell changes during pregnancy in multiple sclerosis. Generated by immunoSEQ multiplex PCR, the TCRdb table keeps only in-frame clones and is missing some. The sample holds about 110,000 clones, 80% to 95% seen once. The CDR3 totals 14 residues. Trimming left V 1 base short and J 1 base short, with 6 bases between. Looked up from germline, CDR1 is SGHNT and CDR2 is YYREEE (reference sequence). This clonotype was sampled from a female donor in good health, enrolled as a control in a pregnancy study. The rearrangement uses TRBV5-4 and TRBJ1-3; D gene uncertain. Sequencing used peripheral blood, obtained in the third trimester of pregnancy. This chain's CDR3 is CASSLINSGNTIYF. The CDR3 DNA follows: TGTGCCAGCAGCTTGATTAATTCTGGAAACACCATATATTTT.